This T cell receptor (beta chain) is from a study of cytomegalovirus exposure and HLA in healthy donors. Study conclusions and caveats: About 87% or about 30% of the time was how often most TCR beta V segments were productive, according to an earlier analysis.

This clone has just a few counts. What it binds is unknown. Primers included in the PCR were 60 Vbeta and 13 Jbeta primers. Sequencing used immunoSEQ multiplex PCR; TCRdb keeps in-frame clones, though not all of them. The sample yields 150,000 or so clones, approximately 70% seen once. V was clipped by 1 base and J by 1 base, with 7 bases between them. Germline V CDR1 and CDR2: MGHRA, YSYEKL. The CDR3 has 14 residues. V and J are TRBV4-1 and TRBJ1-2; D ambiguous. The sample consisted of PBMCs. This TCR was recovered from a man aged 40-50 years in good health and CMV-seropositive. The CDR3 DNA reads TGCGCCAGCAGCCAAGGAGGATATAACTATGGCTACACCTTC. Its protein is CASSQGGYNYGYTF.